This record looks at one TCR beta chain sequence and its context. The antigen remains undetermined. Generated by immunoSEQ multiplex PCR, the TCRdb table keeps only in-frame clones and is missing some. Of a few million clones listed, about 94% are singletons. Germline lookup yields CDR1 MNHEY and CDR2 SMNVEV (reference sequence). J was trimmed by 5 bases and V by 6 bases; bases with no gene match: 13. The CDR3 covers 15 residues. These data come from a study of shared clonotypes between healthy human individuals. Study as a whole: Per donor, three plates held CD4 naive cells, three held CD4 memory, two held CD8 naive and one held CD8 memory.

Terminally differentiated effector memory CD45RA+ cells were excluded from the naive CD8 cells, which were CD45RO-negative and positively selected for CCR7. Everyone who donated was a Caucasian adult who lived in Nashville, Tennessee. Points from the study as a whole: An expected dependence of interdonor clonotype sharing on sequencing depth was noted. With a handful of donors compared, 4.5% to 6.5% of naive CD4 clonotypes were shared.

The receptor comes from a man younger than 35 in good health. Some clones in this sample may be carry-over from other donors' samples. The chain recombines TRBV27 with TRBJ2-7; TRBD2 matches 7 bases. Sequencing was carried out using naive CD8+ T cells from PBMCs. CDR3 nucleotides: TGTGCCAGCAGAGGGGCTAGCGGAGTCAGGAACGAGCAGTACTTC. Residues: CASRGASGVRNEQYF.